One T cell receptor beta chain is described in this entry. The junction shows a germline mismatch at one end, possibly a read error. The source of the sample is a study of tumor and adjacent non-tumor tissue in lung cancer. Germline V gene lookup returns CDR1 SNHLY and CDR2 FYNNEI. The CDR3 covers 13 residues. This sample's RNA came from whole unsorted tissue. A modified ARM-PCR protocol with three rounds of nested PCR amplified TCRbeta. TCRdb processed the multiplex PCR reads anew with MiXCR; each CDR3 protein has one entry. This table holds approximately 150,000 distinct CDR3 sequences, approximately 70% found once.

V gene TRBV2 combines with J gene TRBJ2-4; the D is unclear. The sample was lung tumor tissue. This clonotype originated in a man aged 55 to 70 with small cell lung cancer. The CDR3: CASAPLAKNVQYF. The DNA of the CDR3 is TGTGCCAGCGCCCCCTTAGCCAAAAACGTTCAGTACTTC.